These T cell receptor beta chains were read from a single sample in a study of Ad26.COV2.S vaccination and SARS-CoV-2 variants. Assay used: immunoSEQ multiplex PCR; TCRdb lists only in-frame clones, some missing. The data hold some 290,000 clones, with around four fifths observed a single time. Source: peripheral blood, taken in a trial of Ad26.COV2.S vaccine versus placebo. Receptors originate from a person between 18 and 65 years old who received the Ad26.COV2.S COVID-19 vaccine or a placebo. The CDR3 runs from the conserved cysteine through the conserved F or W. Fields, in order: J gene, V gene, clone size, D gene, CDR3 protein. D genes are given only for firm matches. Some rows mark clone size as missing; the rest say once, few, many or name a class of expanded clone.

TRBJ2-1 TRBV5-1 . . CASSLRSQNEQFF
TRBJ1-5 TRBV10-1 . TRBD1 CASRADRGPFLANQPQHF
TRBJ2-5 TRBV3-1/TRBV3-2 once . CASSQDRPGEAETQYF
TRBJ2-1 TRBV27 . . CASSLRQFHEQFF
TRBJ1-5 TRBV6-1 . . CASSESGYSNQPQHF
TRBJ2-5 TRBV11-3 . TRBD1 CASSPSRQGAWETQYF
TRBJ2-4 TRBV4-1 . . CASSQDRVGPTFKNIQYF
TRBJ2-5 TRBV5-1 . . CASRNSRQETQYF
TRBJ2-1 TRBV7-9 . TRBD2 CASSLERSSGAYNEQFF
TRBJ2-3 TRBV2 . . CASSELHITFTDTQYF
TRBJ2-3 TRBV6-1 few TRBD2 CASSALVRRGGSTDTQYF
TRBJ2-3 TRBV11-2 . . CASSPFRGAVTDTQYF
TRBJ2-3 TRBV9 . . CASSVEPRTDTQYF
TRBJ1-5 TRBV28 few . CASSPNRVGFQPQHF
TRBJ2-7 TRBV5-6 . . CASSRTGPYYEQYF
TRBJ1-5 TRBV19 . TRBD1 CASRNVGQGNQPQHF
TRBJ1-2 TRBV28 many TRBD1 CASSLTGDYGYTF
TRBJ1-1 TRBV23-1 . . CASSQWSGENTEAFF
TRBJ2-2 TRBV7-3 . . CASSPFTGELFF
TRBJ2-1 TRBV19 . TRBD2 CASSILAGGNNEQFF
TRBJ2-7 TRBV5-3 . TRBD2 CARSQNLAGGAYEQYF
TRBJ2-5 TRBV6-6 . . CASSYPMETQYF
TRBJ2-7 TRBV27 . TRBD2 CASRPITGLAYEQYF
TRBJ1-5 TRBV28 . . CASRVRSGPQHF
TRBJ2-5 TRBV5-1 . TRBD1 CASSFPGGMQTQYF
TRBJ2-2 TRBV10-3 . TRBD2 CAITKSLAGGAGELFF
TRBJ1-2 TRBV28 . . CASSLWGLANYGYTF